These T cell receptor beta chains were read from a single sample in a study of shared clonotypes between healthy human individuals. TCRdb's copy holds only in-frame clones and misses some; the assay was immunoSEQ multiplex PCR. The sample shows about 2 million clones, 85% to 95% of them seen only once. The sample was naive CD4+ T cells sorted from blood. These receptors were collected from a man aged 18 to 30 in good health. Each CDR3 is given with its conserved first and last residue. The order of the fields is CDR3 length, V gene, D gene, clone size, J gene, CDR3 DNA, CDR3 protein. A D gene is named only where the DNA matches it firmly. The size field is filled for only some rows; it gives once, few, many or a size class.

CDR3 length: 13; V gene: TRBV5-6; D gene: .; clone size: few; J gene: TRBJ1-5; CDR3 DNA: TGTGCCAGCAGCCAAACGCTCAATCAGCCCCAGCATTTT; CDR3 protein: CASSQTLNQPQHF
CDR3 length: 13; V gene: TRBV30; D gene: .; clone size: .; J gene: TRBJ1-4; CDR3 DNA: TGTGCCTGGAGTGCAGGGACGAGTGAAAAACTGTTTTTT; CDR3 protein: CAWSAGTSEKLFF
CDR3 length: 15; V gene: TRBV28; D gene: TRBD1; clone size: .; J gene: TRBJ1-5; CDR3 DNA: TGTGCCAGCAGTGTTACAGGGGGTAGCAATCAGCCCCAGCATTTT; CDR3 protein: CASSVTGGSNQPQHF
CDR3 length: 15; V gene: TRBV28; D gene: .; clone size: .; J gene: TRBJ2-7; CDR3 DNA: TGTGCCAGCAGTTTAGTAGGGTCTTCTGGCTACGAGCAGTACTTC; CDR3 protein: CASSLVGSSGYEQYF
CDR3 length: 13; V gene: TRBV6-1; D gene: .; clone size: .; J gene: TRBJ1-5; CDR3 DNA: TGTGCCAGCACCGGACAGACCAATCAGCCCCAGCATTTT; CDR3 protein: CASTGQTNQPQHF
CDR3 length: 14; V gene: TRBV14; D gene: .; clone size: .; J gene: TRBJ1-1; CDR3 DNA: TGTGCCAGCAAGGGTGTGGGGAGTGGGACTGAAGCTTTCTTT; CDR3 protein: CASKGVGSGTEAFF
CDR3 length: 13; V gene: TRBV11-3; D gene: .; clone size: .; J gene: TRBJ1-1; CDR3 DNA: TGTGCCAGCAGCCTCAGGGGCACGGCTGAAGCTTTCTTT; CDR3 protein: CASSLRGTAEAFF
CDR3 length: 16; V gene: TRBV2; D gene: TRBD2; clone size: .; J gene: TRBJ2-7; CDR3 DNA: TGTGCCAGCAGTGAAAGGACTAGCAAGACCCCCTACGAGCAGTACTTC; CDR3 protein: CASSERTSKTPYEQYF
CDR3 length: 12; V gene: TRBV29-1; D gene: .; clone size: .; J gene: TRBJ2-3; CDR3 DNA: TGCAGCGTTACGACAGGCTCAGATACGCAGTATTTT; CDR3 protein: CSVTTGSDTQYF
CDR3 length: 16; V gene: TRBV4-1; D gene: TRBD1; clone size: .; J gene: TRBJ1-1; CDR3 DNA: TGCGCCAGCAGCACTGGACAGGCGGTGTCGATATCTGAAGCTTTCTTT; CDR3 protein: CASSTGQAVSISEAFF
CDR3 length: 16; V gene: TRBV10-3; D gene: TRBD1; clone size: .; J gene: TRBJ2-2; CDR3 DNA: TGTGCCATCAGTGAGTGGACAGGGAGTGACCCCGGGGAGCTGTTTTTT; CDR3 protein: CAISEWTGSDPGELFF
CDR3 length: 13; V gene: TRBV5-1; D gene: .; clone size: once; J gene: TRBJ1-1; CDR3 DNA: TGCGCCAGCAGCTTGGATCTACGGACTGAAGCTTTCTTT; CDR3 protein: CASSLDLRTEAFF
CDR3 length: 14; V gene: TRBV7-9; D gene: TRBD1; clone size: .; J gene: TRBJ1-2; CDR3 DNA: TGTGCCAGCAGCGGGGGACAGGCTTACTATGGCTACACCTTC; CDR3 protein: CASSGGQAYYGYTF
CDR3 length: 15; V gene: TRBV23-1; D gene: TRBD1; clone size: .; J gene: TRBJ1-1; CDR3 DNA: TGCGCCAGCCTCCGGGGCAGGGGGGATGCGGCTGAAGCTTTCTTT; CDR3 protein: CASLRGRGDAAEAFF
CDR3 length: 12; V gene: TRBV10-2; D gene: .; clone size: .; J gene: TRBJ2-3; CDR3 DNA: TGCGCCAGCAGTGACCAAGCAGATACGCAGTATTTT; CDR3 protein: CASSDQADTQYF
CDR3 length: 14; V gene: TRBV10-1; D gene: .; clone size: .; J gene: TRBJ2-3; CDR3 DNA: TGCGCCAGCAGTAGGGACACCGGGGGAGATACGCAGTATTTT; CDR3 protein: CASSRDTGGDTQYF
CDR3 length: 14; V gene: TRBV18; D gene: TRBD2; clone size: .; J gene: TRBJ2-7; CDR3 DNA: TGTGCCAGCTCACCCAGCGGGGGGCCCTACGAGCAGTACTTC; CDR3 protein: CASSPSGGPYEQYF
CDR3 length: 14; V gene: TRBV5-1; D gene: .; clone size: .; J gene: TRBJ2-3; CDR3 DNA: TGCGCCAGCAACCTTGGAACGTCCACAGATACGCAGTATTTT; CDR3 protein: CASNLGTSTDTQYF
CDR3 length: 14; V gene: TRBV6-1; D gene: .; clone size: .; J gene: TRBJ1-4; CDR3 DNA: TGTGCCAGCGGCTCGCTGGGTACTAATGAAAAACTGTTTTTT; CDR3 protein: CASGSLGTNEKLFF
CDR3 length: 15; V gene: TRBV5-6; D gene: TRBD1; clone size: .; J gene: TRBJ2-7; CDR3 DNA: TGTGCCAGCAGTCGCCGGGACAGGGGGCCCTACGAGCAGTACTTC; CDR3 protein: CASSRRDRGPYEQYF